This TCR beta chain was captured by sequencing in a study of shared clonotypes between healthy human individuals. This CDR3 region has 16 residues. Trimming stripped 2 bases from V and 1 base from J, with 9 bases between. Germline V gene sequence: CDR1 SGHTA, CDR2 FQGNSA. Profiled with immunoSEQ multiplex PCR; TCRdb holds only in-frame clones, not every one. Of roughly 1,000,000 clones listed, approximately 80% are singletons. This chain joins TRBV7-2 and TRBJ2-6; D is unresolved. The origin of this receptor is a man between 18 and 35 years old in good health. Some clones in this sample may be carry-over from other donors' samples. The specimen sequenced was memory CD4+ T cells from PBMCs. Specified subset: CD45RA-negative fraction. For the CDR3, the DNA is TGTGCCAGCAGCTTACACCCGGCATCTGGGGCCAACGTCCTGACTTTC. Protein product: CASSLHPASGANVLTF.